This entry features one T cell receptor (beta chain) sequence. As yet, its antigen is unknown. CDR3 length equals 13 residues. Germline lookup yields CDR1 MNHEY and CDR2 SVGAGI. Germline trimming cut 6 bases from V and 2 bases from J; bases unmatched to any gene: 3. The data derive from a study of regulatory T cells. Findings and caveats of the study: Skewed V and J usage and few unique V-J pairs marked patient repertoires, most in Tregs. Shannon entropy was nonsignificantly lower in patient CD8+ T cells than control CD8+ cells.

Amplification used 52 TRBV primers and 13 TRBJ primers. TCRdb's copy holds only in-frame clones and misses some; the assay was immunoSEQ multiplex PCR. Among about 17,000 clones listed, under 95% were seen once. Autoimmunity was present in every CD3G-deficient patient, worse in two. The V and J genes are TRBV6-5 and TRBJ2-7; the match to TRBD2 covers 8 bases. This clonotype was obtained from a person aged 18 to 29 with CD3G deficiency. The sample consisted of CD8+ T cells sorted from blood. The CDR3 DNA is TGTGCCAGCAGAGACGGGGGGGCCTACGAGCAGTACTTC. It is translated as CASRDGGAYEQYF.